This entry describes one T cell receptor beta chain. Germline CDR1 and CDR2: MDHEN and SYDVKM. Trimming shortened V by 5 bases and J by 2 bases, and 11 bases separated the two germline ends. This CDR3 region has 14 residues. The entry originates in a study of T-cell reconstitution after alpha-beta-depleted transplantation in children. It was with unique molecular identifiers that the TCRbeta library was prepared. TCRdb re-called the PCR reads with MiXCR, one entry per CDR3 protein. Of hundreds of thousands of distinct CDR3 sequences in the sample, approximately 30% are singletons; the top ten hold roughly 2.5%.

V is TRBV28 and J is TRBJ2-3; D may be TRBD1 (8 bases). Specimen: PBMCs from the stem cell graft donor, collected from the stem cell graft. The TCR comes from a human donor who donated a stem cell graft to a child with aplastic anemia. The CDR3 coding sequence is TGTGCCAGCAGTACAGGGGGGGTCACAGATACGCAGTATTTT. This encodes CASSTGGVTDTQYF.